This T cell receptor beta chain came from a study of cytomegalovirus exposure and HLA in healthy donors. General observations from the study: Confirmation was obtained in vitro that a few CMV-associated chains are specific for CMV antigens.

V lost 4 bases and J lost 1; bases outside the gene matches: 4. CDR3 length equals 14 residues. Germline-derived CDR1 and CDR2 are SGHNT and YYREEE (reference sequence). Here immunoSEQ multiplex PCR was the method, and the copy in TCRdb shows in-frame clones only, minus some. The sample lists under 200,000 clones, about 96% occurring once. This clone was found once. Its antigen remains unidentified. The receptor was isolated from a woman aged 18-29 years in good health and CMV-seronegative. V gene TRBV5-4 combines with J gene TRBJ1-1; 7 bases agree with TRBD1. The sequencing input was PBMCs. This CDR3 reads CASSLTGSNTEAFF. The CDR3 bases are TGTGCCAGCAGCCTGACAGGGTCGAACACTGAAGCTTTCTTT.